Shown below are 25 T cell receptor beta chains from a single sample sequenced in a study of breast tumors, draining lymph nodes, adjacent tissues. The lymph nodes were axillary draining lymph nodes from breast cancer patients. TCRdb fed the multiplex PCR reads into MiXCR, producing one record per CDR3 protein. The sample holds fewer than 200,000 distinct CDR3 sequences, roughly 30% seen once. The sequencing sample was made of axillary lymph node tissue. These receptor sequences come from a female donor with breast cancer. Some clones in this sample may be carry-over from other donors' samples.

The sample holds many counts of this clonotype. The chain uses TRBV6-5 and TRBJ1-6, with D unclear. The CDR3 length is 15 residues. The V end lost 0 bases, the J end lost 10 bases, and 13 bases lay between the germline ends. CDR1 and CDR2 from the germline V gene are MNHEY and SVGAGI. As DNA, the CDR3 is TGTGCCAGCAGTTACTCTCCCACCGGAGGGTCACCCCTCCACTTT. Protein product: CASSYSPTGGSPLHF.

Note on this clonotype: Being one base from a much bigger clone, this may be a read error. The rearrangement uses TRBV28 and TRBJ2-5, with D tentatively TRBD1 (6 bases). From germline, CDR1 is MDHEN and CDR2 SYDVKM. This CDR3 has 15 amino acids. The DNA of the CDR3 is TGTGCCGGCAGCGCCGCCTGGAGACAGGCGGAGACCCAGTACTTC. As protein: CAGSAAWRQAETQYF.

This sequence joins TRBV4-1 and TRBJ2-3; 9 bases are a match to TRBD2. The J segment lost 0 bases and the V segment lost 5 bases, leaving 6 bases of the junction unmatched. The germline CDR1 and CDR2 sequences are MGHRA and YSYEKL. This CDR3 has 16 amino acids. The CDR3 here is CASSSSLAGSTDTQYF. The CDR3 region has the DNA TGCGCCAGCAGCTCGTCTCTAGCGGGGAGCACAGATACGCAGTATTTT.

Regarding this clonotype: The germline gene is not matched at one end of the junction; a read error may be the cause. The gene calls are TRBV29-1 and TRBJ1-2, with a tentative D call TRBD1 (6 bases). From germline, CDR1 is SQVTM and CDR2 ANQGSEA. The CDR3 totals 12 residues. The CDR3, as DNA: TGCAGCGGTCCAGCAGGGGATGATGGCTACGCCTTC. Its translation is CSGPAGDDGYAF.

Turning to this clonotype: A read error may be the cause here, since a much bigger clone is one base away. The rearrangement links TRBV6-6 to TRBJ1-4; D gene uncertain. Germline-derived CDR1 and CDR2 are MNHNY and SVGAGI (reference sequence). Trimming shortened V by 6 bases and J by 12 bases, and 17 bases separated the two germline ends. This CDR3 spans 13 amino acids. The CDR3: CASRVGLGEELFF. The CDR3 DNA follows: TGTGCCAGCAGGGTCGGGCTAGGCGAAGAACTGTTTTTT.

The CDR3 is CSGAAGLSSYNEQFF. The CDR3 nucleotides are TGTTCGGGGGCGGCGGGCCTGAGCTCCTACAATGAGCAGTTCTTC. The chain employs TRBV28 and TRBJ2-1; D assignment may be TRBD1 or TRBD2 (6 bases each). The CDR3 is 15 amino acids. CDR1 and CDR2 from the germline V gene are MDHEN and SYDVKM.

As regards this clonotype: Possible read error: a much larger clone is one base away. The chain carries TRBV19 and TRBJ2-1; D may be TRBD2 (5 bases). This CDR3 contains 17 residues. Germline V gene data show CDR1 as LNHDA and CDR2 as SQIVND (reference sequence). The CDR3 DNA reads TGTGCCAGTGGTATATCGGCTAGCCTGAGCTCCTACAATGAGCAGTTCTTC. This translates into CASGISASLSSYNEQFF.

This clonotype has at least ten counts. The chain links TRBV6-6 to TRBJ1-1, with D maybe TRBD1 (5 bases). V was shortened by 2 bases and J by 8 bases, with 6 bases between the two germline ends. This CDR3 region has 11 residues. Germline V gene lookup returns CDR1 MNHNY and CDR2 SVGAGI (reference sequence). CDR3: CASSYRDEAFF. The CDR3 nucleotides read TGTGCCAGCAGTTACCGGGACGAAGCTTTCTTT.

This clonotype has ten or more counts. The genes are TRBV24-1 and TRBJ2-7, with D unclear. The CDR3 contains 14 residues. Germline CDR1 and CDR2: KGHDR and SFDVKD. V was pared by 2 bases and J by 0 bases, with 7 bases between. For the CDR3, the DNA is TGTGCCACCAGTGATTATGACACCTCCTACGAGCAGTACTTC. Translating gives CATSDYDTSYEQYF.

This clonotype was seen at least ten times. The chain combines TRBV12-3 or TRBV12-4 with TRBJ2-1; D call uncertain. There are 12 residues in the CDR3. Trimming removed 6 bases at V and 13 bases at J, with 16 bases between. The CDR3 bases are TGTGCCAGCAGGCGCCAGGAAGGCGACCAGTTCTTC. Protein sequence: CASRRQEGDQFF.

The chain recombines TRBV7-8 with TRBJ1-1; weak D call: TRBD1 (5 bases). The CDR3 totals 15 residues. Germline values: CDR1 SGHVS, CDR2 FQNEAQ. Trimming left V 5 bases short and J 0 bases short, with 13 bases between. CDR3: CASSPGDSLNTEAFF. The DNA for the CDR3 is TGTGCCAGCAGCCCGGGGGACTCTTTGAACACTGAAGCTTTCTTT.

On this clonotype: A clone one base away is much larger, so this may be a read error. Without the conserved terminal phenylalanine or tryptophan, this CDR3 likely stems from a read error. V usage is TRBV9 and J usage is TRBJ2-1, with D uncertain. This CDR3 has 13 residues. V was clipped by 0 bases and J by 3 bases, with 4 bases between them. Looked up from germline, CDR1 is SGDLS and CDR2 is YYNGEE. The CDR3 region has the DNA TGTGCCAGCAGCGTAGGAGTCTACAATGAGCAGTTCCTC. Protein product: CASSVGVYNEQFL.

This chain uses TRBV29-1 with TRBJ2-2, with no clear D. Looked up from germline, CDR1 is SQVTM and CDR2 is ANQGSEA. There are 14 residues in the CDR3. V was cut by 4 bases and J by 0 bases, with 9 bases left in between. The CDR3 loop is CSVGAYANTGELFF. CDR3 coding DNA: TGCAGCGTTGGGGCGTATGCGAACACCGGGGAGCTGTTTTTT.

The chain couples TRBV14 to TRBJ2-3, with D tentatively TRBD1 or TRBD2 (5 bases each). The CDR3 has 20 amino acids. In germline, CDR1 is SGHDN, CDR2 FVKESK. V lost 0 bases and J 4 bases, leaving 26 bases between the germline ends. CDR3 coding DNA: TGTGCCAGCAGCCAAGAAGGGCAGGGTAGTCACCGTTCGCGGGCAGATACGCAGTATTTT. This encodes CASSQEGQGSHRSRADTQYF.

This clonotype was recorded at least ten times. The chain links TRBV2 to TRBJ1-6; 11 nucleotides align to TRBD1. Trimming cost V 6 bases and J 10 bases; bases outside gene matches: 5. This CDR3 has 14 residues. The germline V gene has CDR1 SNHLY and CDR2 FYNNEI. The CDR3, as DNA: TGTGCCAGCAGGGCGGGACAGGGGGGCTCACCCCTCCACTTT. Its protein is CASRAGQGGSPLHF.

This clonotype was observed at least ten times. The V call is TRBV7-6, the J call TRBJ2-2; D may be TRBD1 (6 bases). The germline gives CDR1 SGHVS, CDR2 FNYEAQ. The V gene lost 1 base and the J gene lost 1 base, with 7 bases spanning the gap. This CDR3 comprises 15 residues. The CDR3 region is CASSLDRVNTGELFF. Written as DNA, the CDR3 is TGTGCCAGCAGCTTAGACAGGGTGAACACCGGGGAGCTGTTTTTT.

The sample holds a few counts of this clonotype. This rearrangement joins TRBV28 to TRBJ1-6, with TRBD1 as a possible D gene (5 bases). CDR3 size: 14 residues. Trimming stripped 3 bases from V and 10 bases from J, with 13 bases between. CDR1 and CDR2 from the germline V gene are MDHEN and SYDVKM. The CDR3 region has the DNA TGTGCCAGCAGTTTCGTGGGGCTTGGATCACCCCTCCACTTT. This gives the protein CASSFVGLGSPLHF.

This clonotype was observed many times. The chain carries TRBV7-9 and TRBJ1-3, with D possibly being TRBD1 (5 bases). V lost 0 bases and J 4 bases, leaving 10 bases between the germline ends. The CDR3 runs 15 residues. CDR1 and CDR2 from the germline V gene are SEHNR and FQNEAQ (reference sequence). The DNA for the CDR3 is TGTGCCAGCAGCTTAGCAGGGGCAACCGGAAACACCATATATTTT. It encodes CASSLAGATGNTIYF.

This clonotype appeared many times. The rearrangement uses TRBV2 and TRBJ1-6; D unclear. This CDR3 contains 13 residues. The germline V gene has CDR1 SNHLY and CDR2 FYNNEI. V gave up 4 bases and J gave up 8 bases, with 9 bases separating them. The CDR3 DNA is TGTGCCAGCAGTGTCTCAGCGCATTCACCCCTCCACTTT. It translates to CASSVSAHSPLHF.

Concerning this clonotype: At one of its ends the junction is not consistent with the germline gene, which may arise from a read error. The V and J genes are TRBV7-3 and TRBJ2-6; 8 bases line up with TRBD1. The CDR3 is 19 residues long. In germline, CDR1 is SGHTA, CDR2 FQGTGA. The CDR3 nucleotides read TGTGCCAGCAGCTTTGGCAGGGGGCGATATGAGAGTGGGCCCAACGTCCTGACTTTC. Encoded protein: CASSFGRGRYESGPNVLTF.

This clonotype occurred a few times. The V gene is TRBV4-3, the J gene TRBJ1-5, with 9 bases aligning to TRBD1. The length of the CDR3 is 16 residues. The V gene's germline CDR1 is LGHNA and CDR2 YSLEER. V was clipped by 1 base and J by 11 bases; unmatched bases: 12. CDR3 coding DNA: TGCGCCAGCAGCCAAGGAGGGGGACAGGGACAAGAGACCCAGCATTTT. Protein sequence: CASSQGGGQGQETQHF.

By sample fraction, this clonotype is medium-sized. The chain has TRBV29-1 and TRBJ2-7; 9 nucleotides match TRBD1. V lost 2 bases and J lost 1; bases outside the gene matches: 3. The germline CDR1 and CDR2 sequences are SQVTM and ANQGSEA. The CDR3 extends over 14 amino acids. CDR3 protein: CSVEQGTGSYEQYF. For the CDR3, the DNA is TGCAGCGTTGAACAGGGGACAGGGTCCTACGAGCAGTACTTC.

This clonotype was observed many times. The chain recombines TRBV5-8 with TRBJ1-2, with D perhaps TRBD1 (5 bases). Germline V lookup: CDR1 SGHTS, CDR2 YDEGEE. Deletions cut 1 base from V and 8 bases from J, with 15 bases between. This CDR3 has 14 residues. The CDR3 bases are TGTGCCAGCAGCTTGAAGGGCTGGGGCAGCGGCTACACCTTC. Protein: CASSLKGWGSGYTF.

For this clonotype: It may be a read error: a sequence one base away is much more abundant. The conserved closing phenylalanine or tryptophan is absent in this CDR3, likely reflecting a read error. The chain combines TRBV28 with TRBJ2-5; the D gene is possibly TRBD1 (6 bases). In germline, CDR1 is MDHEN, CDR2 SYDVKM. The CDR3 has 15 amino acids. V gave up 6 bases and J gave up 5 bases, with 19 bases separating them. For the CDR3, the DNA is TGTGCCAGCAGCGCCGCCTGGAGACAGGCGGAGACCCAGTACTCC. Amino acids: CASSAAWRQAETQYS.

At least ten counts were recorded for this clonotype. This rearrangement joins TRBV12-3 or TRBV12-4 to TRBJ2-2, with D unresolved. Trimming stripped 4 bases from V and 1 base from J, with 4 bases between. The CDR3 has 13 residues. The chain's CDR3 is CASSWGNTGELFF. The CDR3 DNA follows: TGTGCCAGCAGTTGGGGGAACACCGGGGAGCTGTTTTTT.